The TCR beta chain under discussion was sequenced for a study of CD8+ T cells in alopecia areata. Across the study: The SALT score measured affected scalp surface percentage in treated patients.

It was cDNA, reverse transcribed from extracted RNA, that served as the sequencing template. Clones were read by immunoSEQ multiplex PCR, and TCRdb kept only the in-frame ones, dropping some. Here the sample spans about 200,000 clones, 60% to 70% being singletons. Points from the study as a whole: Clonality in the scalp and expanded CD8+ clones ranked among the top 100 were significantly decreased by tofacitinib.

This clone was seen a handful of times. The antigen is unknown. Described treatment: oral pan-JAK inhibitor, 5-10 mg twice daily. The CDR3 consists of 20 residues. V was pared by 4 bases and J by 1 base, with 17 bases of the junction left unmatched. Germline values: CDR1 SGHNT, CDR2 YYREEE (reference sequence). Sequencing was performed on CD4+ T cells sorted from blood, taken at week 4, from a patient treated with tofacitinib. The receptor's source is a human donor with alopecia areata. The chain carries TRBV5-4 and TRBJ2-3; 11 bases fit TRBD2. The CDR3 DNA is TGTGCCAGCAGCCTTGATCCGGTAGCGGGGGGGCATCGAGGCACAGATACGCAGTATTTT. The encoded protein is CASSLDPVAGGHRGTDTQYF.